This TCR beta chain was profiled in a study of identical twins. Germline CDR1 and CDR2: SQVTM and ANQGSEA. With V trimmed by 7 bases and J by 4 bases, 11 bases remained unmatched. The CDR3 runs 14 residues. Study-level findings and limits: A partial confounding effect on zero-insertion analyses could come from invariant MAIT and iNKT cells. Models predicted less out-of-frame TCR alpha sharing in monozygotic twins than was found. Cross-sectional statistics underpinned the conclusions; the same donors were not followed.

With template switching, a universal primer site was added, and the cDNA carried unique molecular identifiers. TCRdb called the 5' RACE reads again in MiXCR, with one record for every CDR3 protein. Of about 570,000 distinct CDR3 sequences detected, more than 9% appear once; the ten largest clones hold roughly 3%. In its sample, this clonotype was seen a few times. Its antigen is not identified. The same specimen was also included in a second study, on yellow fever vaccine responses in identical twins.

The sequence was collected from a woman aged 18-30 years in good health. The specimen sequenced was PBMCs. V is TRBV29-1 and J is TRBJ2-3, with 7 bases fitting TRBD2. The CDR3 spells CSALLPAGADTQYF. CDR3 DNA sequence: TGCAGCGCGTTATTACCGGCGGGGGCAGATACGCAGTATTTT.